Below are 28 T cell receptor beta chains sequenced from a single sample in a study of tumor and adjacent non-tumor tissue in lung cancer. The library came from three nested PCR rounds adapted from ARM-PCR protocols. TCRdb itself ran the multiplex PCR reads through MiXCR, one entry per CDR3 protein. The profile shows 80,000 or so distinct CDR3 sequences, 80% to 90% of them singletons. This sample's RNA came from whole unsorted tissue. More than 3 cm separated this lung sample from the edge of the tumor. The sample consisted of distant non-tumor lung tissue. The receptors here all came from a man in his 60s with non-small cell lung cancer.

Note on this clonotype: Relative to the germline gene, one junction end is altered; a read error may explain this. The rearrangement links TRBV20-1 to TRBJ2-2, with D possibly being TRBD1 or TRBD2 (6 bases each). The CDR3 extends over 15 amino acids. CDR1 is DFQATT, CDR2 SNEGSKA, per germline (reference sequence). As DNA, the CDR3 is TGCACTGCTCCTACAGGGATGGCGGGACCCGGGGAGCTGTTTTTT. Translation: CTAPTGMAGPGELFF.

As concerns this clonotype: The junction departs from germline at one end; a sequencing error may be responsible. The chain combines TRBV11-3 with TRBJ2-2; 9 bases match TRBD2. Per the germline V gene, CDR1 is SGHNT and CDR2 is YENEEA. The CDR3 extends over 18 amino acids. The CDR3 loop reads CASSSWGAGGCRAGEPFF. CDR3 DNA sequence: TGTGCCAGCAGCTCCTGGGGAGCGGGAGGATGCAGAGCCGGGGAGCCGTTTTTT.

As regards this clonotype: A read error is likely, as this CDR3 ends without the conserved phenylalanine or tryptophan. The rearrangement links TRBV11-2 to TRBJ1-1, with D tentatively TRBD1 (5 bases). Germline CDR1 is SGHAT and CDR2 is FQNNGV. CDR3 length: 14 residues. The CDR3 protein is CVSSLVGRGTEAFS. CDR3 nucleotides: TGTGTCAGCAGCTTAGTTGGTAGGGGCACTGAAGCTTTCTCT.

This clonotype was counted a few times. Just one base apart from a much larger clone, this may be a read error. This sequence joins TRBV20-1 and TRBJ2-7, with 11 bases aligning to TRBD1. The CDR3 length is 14 residues. CDR1 and CDR2 from the germline V gene are DFQATT and SNEGSKA (reference sequence). J was trimmed by 7 bases and V by 2 bases; bases with no gene match: 7. The DNA of the CDR3 is TGCAGTGCTAGATGGGACAGGGGGATGAGAGAGCAGTACTTC. Its protein is CSARWDRGMREQYF.

The rearrangement links TRBV5-5 to TRBJ2-7, with TRBD1 identical over 9 bases. Germline V lookup: CDR1 SGHKS, CDR2 YYEKEE (reference sequence). The trim removed 4 bases at V and 0 bases at J, leaving 5 bases unmatched. The CDR3 has 15 amino acids. CDR3 DNA: TGTGCCAGCAGCGTAGACAGGGGGACCTCCTACGAGCAGTACTTC. Translating it yields CASSVDRGTSYEQYF.

About this clonotype itself: The junction departs from germline at one end; a sequencing error may be responsible. The chain couples TRBV11-2 to TRBJ2-3; 7 bases are shared with TRBD2. This CDR3 region has 15 residues. CDR1 and CDR2 (germline): SGHAT, FQNNGV. The CDR3 here is CASSFLLAVADTQYF. In nucleotides, the CDR3 is TGTGCCAGTAGCTTTTTGCTAGCGGTGGCGGATACGCAGTATTTT.

CDR3 in amino acids: CASSFGRASGQFF. CDR3 nucleotide sequence: TGTGCCAGCAGCTTCGGGAGGGCCAGCGGGCAGTTCTTC. The J gene is TRBJ2-1, the V gene TRBV11-3, with 8 bases identical to TRBD2. Germline V gene lookup returns CDR1 SGHNT and CDR2 YENEEA. The CDR3 is 13 amino acids. V shed 3 bases, J shed 12 bases, and the junction held 7 bases outside the gene matches.

In the case of this clonotype: At one end the junction does not follow the germline gene, possibly because of a read error. The chain has TRBV4-2 and TRBJ1-1, with a weak D call TRBD1 (5 bases). This CDR3 has 15 residues. Germline lookup yields CDR1 LGHNA and CDR2 YNFKEQ. The CDR3 spells CASSQEVGQGLLALF. The CDR3 DNA reads as TGTGCCAGCAGCCAAGAGGTCGGGCAGGGACTGTTGGCTCTCTTT.

As for this clonotype: A much larger clone sits a single nucleotide away, making a read error possible. The V gene is TRBV5-6, the J gene TRBJ1-2; tentatively, D is TRBD1 (6 bases). The V gene's germline CDR1 is SGHDT and CDR2 YYEEEE. This CDR3 contains 17 residues. CDR3 nucleotide sequence: TGTGACAGCAGCCAATCGACAGGCCTCTCTCTATGGGGTGGCTACACCTTC. Its translation: CDSSQSTGLSLWGGYTF.

Details on this clonotype: A much larger clone is a single base away; this may be a read error. The chain employs TRBV12-3 or TRBV12-4 and TRBJ2-5, with D possibly matching TRBD1 (6 bases). The CDR3 is 14 amino acids. V lost 7 bases to trimming and J lost 4 bases, with 16 bases between them. The CDR3 here is CASNSGVFPETQYF. For the CDR3, the DNA is TGTGCCAGCAATTCAGGGGTGTTCCCAGAGACCCAGTACTTC.

A remark on this clonotype: A junction boundary mismatches the germline segment, possibly from a read error. This chain links TRBV12-3 or TRBV12-4 with TRBJ2-6; D possibly uses TRBD1 or TRBD2 (5 bases each). The CDR3 runs to 15 residues. The CDR3 bases are TGTGGCAGCATCCAGGGACGATCTGGGGCCTACGTCCTGACTTTC. Translation: CGSIQGRSGAYVLTF.

This chain connects TRBV6-2 or TRBV6-3 to TRBJ2-1; no clear D. Trimming pared 9 bases from V and 6 bases from J, leaving 18 bases between. The CDR3 sequence is 14 residues long. Germline loops: CDR1 MNHEY, CDR2 SVGEGT. In nucleotides, the CDR3 is TGTGCCAGAACCGACCGGATAGCCCCCAATGAGCAGTTCTTC. This encodes CARTDRIAPNEQFF.

The V call is TRBV28, the J call TRBJ1-1; the D gene is possibly TRBD1 (5 bases). Germline V gene data show CDR1 as MDHEN and CDR2 as SYDVKM. The CDR3 extends over 16 amino acids. Between the trimmed V and J ends, which lost 4 bases and 1 base, there was a span of 16 bases. The CDR3 DNA is TGTGCCAGCAGTTGGACCCGGGGGACTACGAACACTGAAGCTTTCTTT. Encoded protein: CASSWTRGTTNTEAFF.

The rearrangement links TRBV6-5 to TRBJ2-7; D is unclear. Looked up from germline, CDR1 is MNHEY and CDR2 is SVGAGI. Trimming took off 8 bases at V and 1 base at J, with 15 bases between the two ends. The CDR3 is 14 amino acids. This CDR3 is CASCRDFGSYEQYF. The CDR3 nucleotides are TGTGCCAGCTGCCGTGACTTCGGTTCCTACGAGCAGTACTTC.

V usage is TRBV6-4 and J usage is TRBJ1-2; 10 bases agree with TRBD1. Germline V lookup: CDR1 MRHNA, CDR2 SNTAGT. With 5 bases clipped from V and 4 bases from J, the junction kept 7 bases outside the gene matches. CDR3 length: 15 amino acids. The CDR3 DNA reads as TGTGCCAGCAGTCCCGACAGGGGGCGCGTCTATGGCTACACCTTC. This encodes CASSPDRGRVYGYTF.

This clonotype was recorded once. At one boundary the junction diverges from the germline segment, which might be a read error. The V and J genes are TRBV20-1 and TRBJ1-6, with D maybe TRBD1 (5 bases). This CDR3 is built from 14 residues. Looked up from germline, CDR1 is DFQATT and CDR2 is SNEGSKA (reference sequence). The CDR3 DNA sequence: TGCAGTGCTCACCGGGACGGGGTCAATTCTCCCCTCCACTTT. Protein product: CSAHRDGVNSPLHF.

This rearrangement joins TRBV6-4 to TRBJ2-3; perhaps D is TRBD1 or TRBD2 (6 bases each). CDR3 length: 15 residues. V was trimmed by 2 bases and J by 2 bases, leaving 11 bases between them. Germline CDR1 reads MRHNA; CDR2 reads SNTAGT. The CDR3 reads CASSDKGGSTDTQYF. CDR3 bases: TGTGCCAGCAGTGACAAGGGGGGATCCACAGATACGCAGTATTTT.

The chain employs TRBV21-1 and TRBJ2-1; the table's TRBD1 call for D was not verified on the DNA. TRBV21-1 is reported as a pseudogene. The CDR3 runs to 17 residues. CDR3 nucleotide sequence: TGTGCCAGCAGCAAAGGAGGAGAGGGGGCTGATTTATATGAGCAGTTCTTC. Its translation is CASSKGGEGADLYEQFF.

Worth noting for this clonotype: The missing conserved phenylalanine or tryptophan at the end of this CDR3 makes a read error likely. This chain links TRBV11-2 with TRBJ1-6, with TRBD1 matching over 9 bases. This CDR3 has 15 residues. Germline values: CDR1 SGHAT, CDR2 FQNNGV. CDR3 residues: CASSIETGGFSSLHC. DNA for the CDR3: TGTGCCAGCAGCATAGAAACAGGGGGCTTTTCATCCCTCCACTGT.

V and J are TRBV5-5 and TRBJ2-7, with D tentatively TRBD2 (5 bases). Germline V gives CDR1 SGHKS, CDR2 YYEKEE (reference sequence). Trimming left V 0 bases short and J 7 bases short, with 17 bases between. The length of the CDR3 is 15 residues. The CDR3 DNA reads as TGTGCCAGCAGCTTGGCCCCGAGGTCGGGGTATGAGCAGTACTTC. As protein: CASSLAPRSGYEQYF.

Concerning this clonotype: One end of the junction varies from germline; a read error may be responsible. This chain links TRBV20-1 with TRBJ1-2; no reliable D call. The CDR3 length is 13 residues. Looked up from germline, CDR1 is DFQATT and CDR2 is SNEGSKA (reference sequence). CDR3 region: CNAAPGTTDGYTF. The CDR3 DNA sequence: TGCAATGCTGCCCCAGGTACTACTGATGGTTACACCTTC.

This clonotype was seen at least ten times. V gene TRBV5-1 combines with J gene TRBJ2-3, with no clear D. V was trimmed by 0 bases and J by 3 bases, leaving 8 bases between them. The CDR3 has 14 amino acids. Germline lookup yields CDR1 SGHRS and CDR2 YFSETQ. The CDR3 DNA follows: TGCGCCAGCAGCTTGGTACCAGATACAGATACGCAGTATTTT. Protein: CASSLVPDTDTQYF.

The chain joins TRBV28 to TRBJ1-5; D not resolved. The CDR3 is made up of 17 amino acids. Germline V lookup: CDR1 MDHEN, CDR2 SYDVKM. V gave up 1 base and J gave up 6 bases, with 19 bases separating them. CDR3 protein: CASSLFYTEKCGQPQHF. The CDR3 nucleotides are TGTGCCAGCAGTTTATTTTACACGGAGAAATGTGGTCAGCCCCAGCATTTT. The variable domain in full, completed from reference TRBV28 and TRBJ1-5, reads DVKVTQSSRYLVKRTGEKVFLECVQDMDHENMFWYRQDPGLGLRLIYFSYDVKMKEKGDIPEGYSVSREKKERFSLILESASTNQTSMYLCASSLFYTEKCGQPQHFGDGTRLSIL.

Concerning this clonotype: Compared with germline, one end of the junction differs, possibly owing to a read error. The chain is built from TRBV5-4 and TRBJ1-4; 9 bases align to TRBD1. CDR3 length: 15 amino acids. Germline V gene lookup returns CDR1 SGHNT and CDR2 YYREEE (reference sequence). CDR3 amino acids: CASSLGQGRCEKLFF. CDR3 sequence (DNA): TGTGCCAGCAGCCTGGGACAGGGTCGCTGTGAAAAACTATTTTTT.

In the case of this clonotype: One end of the junction does not line up with germline, which may come from a read error. V and J are TRBV6-1 and TRBJ2-5; TRBD2 agrees at 7 bases. Germline V gene lookup returns CDR1 MNHNS and CDR2 SASEGT. The CDR3 length is 15 residues. The CDR3 DNA follows: TGTGCCAGTAGTGAACAAACTAGCGAGGGTAAGACCCAGTACTTC. It is translated as CASSEQTSEGKTQYF.

Concerning this clonotype: The junction departs from germline at one end; a sequencing error may be responsible. The rearrangement joins TRBV11-2 to TRBJ2-5, with D unclear. Germline V CDR1 and CDR2: SGHAT, FQNNGV. This CDR3 is 13 amino acids long. The CDR3 nucleotides read TGTGTCATCAGCTCTACATGGGAAGATACCCAGTACTTC. It yields the protein CVISSTWEDTQYF.

To note about this clonotype: At one of its ends the junction is not consistent with the germline gene, which may arise from a read error. This chain uses TRBV11-2 with TRBJ2-5, with D perhaps assigned TRBD1 or TRBD2 (6 bases each). CDR1 and CDR2 from the germline V gene are SGHAT and FQNNGV. This CDR3 has 15 amino acids. The CDR3 region is CASCLNRGQQETQYF. CDR3 DNA sequence: TGTGCCAGCTGCTTGAACCGGGGGCAACAAGAGACCCAGTATTTC. Full variable domain (missing parts from reference TRBV11-2 and TRBJ2-5): EAGVAQSPRYKIIEKRQSVAFWCNPISGHATLYWYQQILGQGPKLLIQFQNNGVVDDSQLPKDRFSAERLKGVDSTLKIQPAKLEDSAVYLCASCLNRGQQETQYFGPGTRLLVL.

The CDR3 nucleotides read TGTGCCAGTAGCGACGATCATCCACCCCTCCACTTT. Translating it yields CASSDDHPPLHF. The V and J genes are TRBV11-3 and TRBJ1-6; D gene ambiguous. V lost 9 bases and J lost 11, with 14 bases in between. Germline V lookup: CDR1 SGHNT, CDR2 YENEEA. The CDR3 consists of 12 residues. Based on the CDR3 plus reference TRBV11-3 and TRBJ1-6, the full variable domain is EAGVVQSPRYKIIEKKQPVAFWCNPISGHNTLYWYLQNLGQGPELLIRYENEEAVDDSQLPKDRFSAERLKGVDSTLKIQPAELGDSAVYLCASSDDHPPLHFGNGTRLTVT.